Listed below are T cell receptor beta chains from one sample, sequenced in a study of IL-32 and malignant T cell survival in cutaneous lymphoma. Profiled with immunoSEQ multiplex PCR; TCRdb holds only in-frame clones, not every one. The table includes around 900 clones, roughly four fifths detected once. Sample: blood, taken on day 0. The receptors shown here come from a human donor with cutaneous T cell lymphoma. CDR3s include the opening cysteine and the closing phenylalanine or tryptophan. A D gene is named only where the DNA matches it firmly.

j_call d_call v_call cdr3_nt cdr3_aa
TRBJ2-2 . TRBV5-4 TGTGCCAGCAGCTTGGAGGGGTTGGCGAACACCGGGGAGCTGTTTTTT CASSLEGLANTGELFF
TRBJ2-4 . TRBV2 TGTGCCAGCAGCCTAAATTCCAAAAACATTCAGTACTTC CASSLNSKNIQYF
TRBJ2-7 TRBD2 TRBV15 TGTGCCACCAGCAGACCTGGTAGCGGGGCCATTACGAAGCAGTACTTC CATSRPGSGAITKQYF
TRBJ1-4 . TRBV5-1 TGCGCCAGCAGTGGAGGGGTGGGTGAAAAACTGTTTTTT CASSGGVGEKLFF
TRBJ2-2 . TRBV5-1 TGCGCCAGTCAAGACAAGGCCTGGGGCACCGGGGAGCTGTTTTTT CASQDKAWGTGELFF
TRBJ1-4 TRBD1 TRBV5-5 TGTGCCAGCAGCCTGAGGACAGGGGGAGGTGAAAAACTGTTTTTT CASSLRTGGGEKLFF
TRBJ2-2 TRBD1 TRBV7-2 TGTGCCAGCAGTTTACAGGGGAAAGTCGGGGAGCTGTTTTTT CASSLQGKVGELFF
TRBJ2-3 . TRBV6-1 TGTGCCAGCAGTCCTCGGACAGAGGGAGATACGCAGTATTTT CASSPRTEGDTQYF
TRBJ2-2 TRBD2 TRBV4-1 TGCGCCAGCAGCCAACCCTTTTCCCTTAGCGGGGGGGACACCGGGGAGCTGTTTTTT CASSQPFSLSGGDTGELFF
TRBJ1-1 . TRBV7-9 TGTGCCAGCAGCTTAGCTCCCGGGGGTGAAGCTTTCTTT CASSLAPGGEAFF
TRBJ1-2 . TRBV10-1 TGCGCCAGCAGTACGCGAAAGACCTATGGCTACACCTTC CASSTRKTYGYTF
TRBJ1-1 . TRBV30 TGTGCCTGGAGTGCATACAGGGTTAACACTGAAGCTTTCTTT CAWSAYRVNTEAFF